This entry lists 30 T cell receptor beta chains sequenced from one sample in a study of T-cell reconstitution after alpha-beta-depleted transplantation in children. The TCRbeta library was prepared with unique molecular identifiers. TCRdb re-called the PCR reads through MiXCR, storing one row per CDR3 protein. The sample yields some 600,000 distinct CDR3 sequences, 10% to 15% seen once. Sample: PBMCs, mostly from graft donor cells, taken 360 days after TCRalphabeta/CD19-depleted stem cell transplant. Every receptor here comes from a male patient between 5 and 17 years old who had a stem cell transplant for acute myeloid leukemia, so the T cells may come from the graft donor.

The V gene is TRBV20-1, the J gene TRBJ2-7; D is possibly TRBD2 (6 bases). The V gene lost 0 bases and the J gene lost 0 bases, with 9 bases spanning the gap. From germline, CDR1 is DFQATT and CDR2 SNEGSKA (reference sequence). The CDR3 consists of 14 residues. Here the CDR3 reads CSARDLADSYEQYF. For the CDR3, the DNA is TGCAGTGCTAGAGATTTAGCGGACTCCTACGAGCAGTACTTC.

In its sample, this clonotype was seen a few times. The J gene is TRBJ2-5, the V gene TRBV6-6, with 7 bases that match TRBD1. This CDR3 comprises 13 residues. Germline V CDR1 and CDR2: MNHNY, SVGAGI (reference sequence). The V gene end was trimmed by 6 bases and the J gene end by 14 bases; junction bases not matched to a gene: 15. CDR3 residues: CASREQGHNAPYF. The CDR3, as DNA: TGTGCCAGCAGAGAACAGGGGCACAACGCCCCCTACTTC.

The chain combines TRBV14 with TRBJ2-1, with 11 bases aligning to TRBD2. Germline V gene sequence: CDR1 SGHDN, CDR2 FVKESK. The CDR3 extends over 17 amino acids. Trimming took 0 bases from V and 7 from J; bases not matched to a gene: 8. The CDR3 region has the DNA TGTGCCAGCAGCCAAGATCTACTAGCGGGAGCTTGGAATGAGCAGTTCTTC. Translation: CASSQDLLAGAWNEQFF.

This sequence joins TRBV20-1 and TRBJ2-7; the D call may be TRBD1 or TRBD2 (5 bases each). Trimming pared 3 bases from V and 3 bases from J, leaving 9 bases between. This CDR3 contains 12 residues. Per the germline V gene, CDR1 is DFQATT and CDR2 is SNEGSKA (reference sequence). CDR3 amino acids: CSARGRIYEQYF. CDR3 bases: TGCAGTGCTAGGGGACGGATCTACGAGCAGTACTTC.

This clonotype came up many times. The J gene is TRBJ2-4, the V gene TRBV6-1, with 7 bases that match TRBD1. The CDR3 is 15 amino acids. Germline values: CDR1 MNHNS, CDR2 SASEGT. The V and J ends lost 5 bases and 4 bases, in that order; junction bases with no gene match: 8. The chain's CDR3 is CASSPRGLGKNIQYF. The CDR3 nucleotides are TGTGCCAGCAGTCCTAGGGGGCTCGGGAAAAACATTCAGTACTTC.

The rearrangement joins TRBV7-3 to TRBJ1-3; D is unresolved. The CDR3 extends over 14 amino acids. V was trimmed by 5 bases and J by 4 bases, leaving 12 bases between them. The germline gives CDR1 SGHTA, CDR2 FQGTGA. CDR3 nucleotides: TGTGCCAGCAGCCCCGATGCTGCCGGAAACACCATATATTTT. Translating it yields CASSPDAAGNTIYF.

This clonotype was seen a handful of times. The chain has TRBV9 and TRBJ2-1; the D call may be TRBD1 or TRBD2 (5 bases each). CDR1 is SGDLS, CDR2 YYNGEE, per germline. The CDR3 contains 14 residues. V was trimmed by 0 bases and J by 13 bases, leaving 17 bases between them. In nucleotides, the CDR3 is TGTGCCAGCAGCGTAGTCTCGGGGCCCGGTAGACAGTTCTTC. Translated: CASSVVSGPGRQFF. Variable domain in full (rest from reference TRBV9 and TRBJ2-1): DSGVTQTPKHLITATGQRVTLRCSPRSGDLSVYWYQQSLDQGLQFLIQYYNGEERAKGNILERFSAQQFPDLHSELNLSSLELGDSALYFCASSVVSGPGRQFFGPGTRLTVL.

This clonotype was observed a few times. The V gene is TRBV10-3, the J gene TRBJ2-2, with 7 nucleotides matching TRBD2. CDR1 is ENHRY and CDR2 is SYGVKD in the germline V gene. The V gene end was trimmed by 6 bases and the J gene end by 2 bases; junction bases not matched to a gene: 3. The CDR3 contains 14 residues. The CDR3 nucleotides read TGTGCCATCAGCCCTAGCGGAAACACCGGGGAGCTGTTTTTT. Amino acid sequence: CAISPSGNTGELFF.

The V and J genes are TRBV4-3 and TRBJ2-5; D may be TRBD1 (5 bases). Germline values: CDR1 LGHNA, CDR2 YSLEER. Deletions cut 0 bases from V and 1 base from J, with 18 bases between. CDR3 length equals 18 residues. CDR3 bases: TGCGCCAGCAGCCAAGATGGGGCCGAAAGAATAGGCCAAGAGACCCAGTACTTC. This translates into CASSQDGAERIGQETQYF.

This clonotype was detected a few times. The rearrangement uses TRBV7-2 and TRBJ2-1, with D possibly matching TRBD2 (5 bases). The germline V gene has CDR1 SGHTA and CDR2 FQGNSA. V was clipped by 8 bases and J by 15 bases, with 14 bases between them. The CDR3 sequence is 10 residues long. CDR3 in DNA: TGTGCCAGCGGTTACAATGAGGGGTTCTTC. Translation: CASGYNEGFF.

Regarding this clonotype: A much bigger clone sits one base away, suggesting this may be a read error. The chain links TRBV29-1 to TRBJ1-5, with TRBD1 matching 7 bases. Germline lookup yields CDR1 SQVTM and CDR2 ANQGSEA. CDR3 length: 12 amino acids. The V and J ends lost 6 bases and 8 bases, in that order; junction bases with no gene match: 7. CDR3 in amino acids: CSVVDRNEPQHF. In DNA form, the CDR3 reads TGCAGCGTCGTGGACAGGAATGAGCCCCAGCATTTT.

This clonotype came up many times. This sequence joins TRBV4-1 and TRBJ2-7; 8 bases map to TRBD1. The CDR3 totals 14 residues. Germline V gene lookup returns CDR1 MGHRA and CDR2 YSYEKL. The ends lost 1 base at V and 2 bases at J; junction bases unmatched: 1. CDR3 bases: TGCGCCAGCAGCCAAGCGGACAGGGCCTACGAGCAGTACTTC. This translates into CASSQADRAYEQYF.

The rearrangement joins TRBV29-1 to TRBJ2-1; TRBD2 agrees at 8 bases. V dropped 7 bases and J dropped 4; count of bases not matched to a gene: 3. There are 12 residues in the CDR3. Germline V gene sequence: CDR1 SQVTM, CDR2 ANQGSEA. CDR3 bases: TGCAGCGCCTCTAGCGGGTACAATGAGCAGTTCTTC. Protein product: CSASSGYNEQFF.

Remarks on this clonotype: One end of the junction fails to match germline, which may point to a read error. The chain uses TRBV25-1 and TRBJ2-3, with TRBD1 identical over 7 bases. The CDR3 has 12 residues. The germline V gene has CDR1 MGHDK and CDR2 SYGVNS. In DNA form, the CDR3 reads TGTGCCAGCAGTGACCTCGCGACAGGGCCGCATTTT. Amino acid sequence: CASSDLATGPHF.

In its sample, this clonotype was seen a few times. The chain combines TRBV18 with TRBJ2-1, with D perhaps assigned TRBD1 or TRBD2 (5 bases each). Looked up from germline, CDR1 is KGHSH and CDR2 is LQKENI. Between the trimmed V and J ends, which lost 3 bases and 0 bases, there was a span of 12 bases. CDR3 length: 16 residues. CDR3 amino acids: CASSPNRRSSYNEQFF. As DNA, the CDR3 is TGTGCCAGCTCACCGAACAGGAGGAGCTCCTACAATGAGCAGTTCTTC.

This clonotype was detected a few times. This chain links TRBV5-1 with TRBJ2-4; D possibly uses TRBD1 or TRBD2 (5 bases each). Trimming took 0 bases from V and 8 from J, leaving 12 bases between them. The germline gives CDR1 SGHRS, CDR2 YFSETQ. The CDR3 has 14 residues. The CDR3 DNA reads TGCGCCAGCAGCTTGGGAGGGGTAGGGGACATTCAGTACTTC. Translating gives CASSLGGVGDIQYF.

This clonotype has a handful of counts. The chain links TRBV12-3 or TRBV12-4 to TRBJ2-7; either TRBD1 or TRBD2 may supply D (5 bases each). Deletions cut 5 bases from V and 3 bases from J, with 14 bases between. The CDR3 has 14 amino acids. CDR3 in amino acids: CASSGGVTFYEQYF. The CDR3, as DNA: TGTGCCAGCAGTGGGGGAGTTACCTTCTACGAGCAGTACTTC.

This clonotype was counted at least ten times. This CDR3 is CSARPLATSYNEQFF. In nucleotides, the CDR3 is TGCAGTGCTAGACCTCTAGCGACATCCTACAATGAGCAGTTCTTC. The rearrangement links TRBV20-1 to TRBJ2-1, with D possibly TRBD2 on 6 matching bases. The germline V gene has CDR1 DFQATT and CDR2 SNEGSKA (reference sequence). The CDR3 consists of 15 residues. V dropped 2 bases and J dropped 1 base, with 12 bases sitting between them.

V and J are TRBV29-1 and TRBJ2-7; 8 bases match TRBD2. The germline CDR1 and CDR2 sequences are SQVTM and ANQGSEA. The V gene end was trimmed by 5 bases and the J gene end by 1 base; junction bases not matched to a gene: 7. The CDR3 loop spans 14 amino acids. In nucleotides, the CDR3 is TGCAGCGTTCACCTCGGGGGGGAGTCCTACGAGCAGTACTTC. Encoded protein: CSVHLGGESYEQYF.

In this sample, this clonotype turned up a few times. The rearrangement joins TRBV20-1 to TRBJ2-3; 12 bases agree with TRBD2. The CDR3 covers 24 residues. The ends lost 0 bases at V and 1 base at J; junction bases unmatched: 26. Germline V CDR1 and CDR2: DFQATT, SNEGSKA (reference sequence). Here the CDR3 reads CSARDSRLAGEQAIREYGTDTQYF. In DNA, the CDR3 is TGCAGTGCTAGAGATTCTCGACTAGCGGGAGAACAAGCTATAAGGGAGTACGGCACAGATACGCAGTATTTT.

This clonotype turned up a few times. The chain uses TRBV28 and TRBJ2-3, with 10 bases that match TRBD2. This CDR3 comprises 16 residues. CDR1 is MDHEN and CDR2 is SYDVKM in the germline V gene. Trimming took 2 bases from V and 0 from J; bases not matched to a gene: 2. This chain's CDR3 is CASSLPSGRSTDTQYF. CDR3 bases: TGTGCCAGCAGTTTACCTAGCGGGAGAAGCACAGATACGCAGTATTTT.

This clonotype was detected only a few times. J is TRBJ1-6 and V is TRBV19; 7 bases match TRBD1. The CDR3 has 16 residues. V lost 4 bases and J lost 5; bases outside the gene matches: 8. Germline V gene data show CDR1 as LNHDA and CDR2 as SQIVND (reference sequence). CDR3 coding DNA: TGTGCCAGTAGTACAAGACAGGGAGTGAATAATTCACCCCTCCACTTT. Amino acids: CASSTRQGVNNSPLHF.

This clonotype has at least ten counts. The rearrangement links TRBV11-2 to TRBJ2-7; 7 nucleotides line up with TRBD2. Germline V gene data show CDR1 as SGHAT and CDR2 as FQNNGV. Unmatched junction bases numbered 20, after V lost 5 bases and J lost 7 bases. The CDR3 is 17 residues long. CDR3 nucleotide sequence: TGTGCCAGCAGCGGGCGGGCAAGCGGGACTTTCAAATGGGAGCAGTACTTC. Translating it yields CASSGRASGTFKWEQYF.

This clonotype was counted ten times or more. V and J are TRBV29-1 and TRBJ2-1; unclear D gene. From germline, CDR1 is SQVTM and CDR2 ANQGSEA. The V gene lost 4 bases and the J gene lost 5 bases, with 6 bases spanning the gap. The CDR3 loop spans 11 amino acids. The CDR3 loop reads CSVAWHNEQFF. The CDR3 DNA follows: TGCAGCGTTGCCTGGCACAATGAGCAGTTCTTC.

This clonotype was recorded a few times. The V call is TRBV7-3, the J call TRBJ2-2; 13 nucleotides match TRBD2. This CDR3 region has 16 residues. CDR1 and CDR2 (germline): SGHTA, FQGTGA. The ends lost 3 bases at V and 4 bases at J; junction bases unmatched: 2. The CDR3 sequence is CASSFTSGRATGELFF. CDR3 nucleotides: TGTGCCAGCAGCTTTACTAGCGGGAGGGCCACCGGGGAGCTGTTTTTT. The full variable domain, in which reference TRBV7-3 and TRBJ2-2 provide the parts outside the CDR3, is GAGVSQTPSNKVTEKGKYVELRCDPISGHTALYWYRQSLGQGPEFLIYFQGTGAADDSGLPNDRFFAVRPEGSVSTLKIQRTERGDSAVYLCASSFTSGRATGELFFGEGSRLTVL.

This clonotype was counted between two and nine times. V is TRBV28 and J is TRBJ2-5; perhaps TRBD1 as D (6 bases). The CDR3 has 12 amino acids. V was cut by 7 bases and J by 2 bases, with 8 bases left in between. CDR1 is MDHEN, CDR2 SYDVKM, per germline. CDR3 DNA sequence: TGTGCCAGCAAAAGGGGGCAAGAGACCCAGTACTTC. Translated: CASKRGQETQYF.

J is TRBJ2-3 and V is TRBV20-1; D is perhaps TRBD2 (5 bases). CDR1 DFQATT and CDR2 SNEGSKA come from the germline V gene (reference sequence). The CDR3 has 14 residues. The germline V and J ends were trimmed by 2 bases and 1 base, with 10 bases remaining between them. The CDR3 nucleotides read TGCAGTGCTAGACTAGCACGTCGCACAGATACGCAGTATTTT. Translated: CSARLARRTDTQYF.

This clonotype was seen a handful of times. The rearrangement uses TRBV12-3 or TRBV12-4 and TRBJ2-5; possibly TRBD1 for D (5 bases). This CDR3 has 14 amino acids. Trimming stripped 5 bases from V and 6 bases from J, with 16 bases between. CDR3 loop: CASSTFRQHQTQYF. The DNA for the CDR3 is TGTGCCAGCAGTACATTCCGACAGCATCAGACCCAGTACTTC.

The table lists this clonotype with a few counts. V and J are TRBV28 and TRBJ2-1, with D hard to call. CDR3 length: 14 residues. From germline, CDR1 is MDHEN and CDR2 SYDVKM. V was clipped by 4 bases and J by 9 bases, with 16 bases between them. The CDR3 protein is CASSSRPLRSEQFF. The CDR3 DNA reads TGTGCCAGCAGTTCGCGGCCCCTAAGAAGTGAGCAGTTCTTC.

The chain recombines TRBV6-2 or TRBV6-3 with TRBJ1-2, with D uncertain. Between the trimmed V and J ends, which lost 5 bases and 8 bases, there was a span of 15 bases. The CDR3 loop spans 13 amino acids. Germline CDR1 and CDR2: MNHEY and SVGEGT. CDR3 nucleotide sequence: TGTGCCAGCAGTCGCCTTGAGTGGCAAGGCTACACCTTC. It is translated as CASSRLEWQGYTF.